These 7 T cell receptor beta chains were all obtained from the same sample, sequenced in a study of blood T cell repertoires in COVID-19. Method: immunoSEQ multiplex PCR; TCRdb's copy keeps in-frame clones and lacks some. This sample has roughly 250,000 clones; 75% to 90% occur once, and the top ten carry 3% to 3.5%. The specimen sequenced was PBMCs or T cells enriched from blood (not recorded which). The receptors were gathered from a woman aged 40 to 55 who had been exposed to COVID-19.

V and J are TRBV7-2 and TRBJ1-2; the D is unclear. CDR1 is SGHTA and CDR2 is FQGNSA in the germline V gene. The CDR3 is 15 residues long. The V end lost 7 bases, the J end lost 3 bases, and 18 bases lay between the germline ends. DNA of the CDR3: TGTGCCAGCACCTTGGGTGGGCCTATGGACTATGGCTACACCTTC. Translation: CASTLGGPMDYGYTF.

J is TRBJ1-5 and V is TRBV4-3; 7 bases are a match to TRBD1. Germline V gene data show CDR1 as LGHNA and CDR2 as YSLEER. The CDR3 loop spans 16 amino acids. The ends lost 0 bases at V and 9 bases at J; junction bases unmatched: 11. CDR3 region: CASSQEVGTAGRPQHF. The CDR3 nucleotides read TGCGCCAGCAGCCAAGAGGTCGGGACAGCCGGGCGGCCCCAGCATTTT.

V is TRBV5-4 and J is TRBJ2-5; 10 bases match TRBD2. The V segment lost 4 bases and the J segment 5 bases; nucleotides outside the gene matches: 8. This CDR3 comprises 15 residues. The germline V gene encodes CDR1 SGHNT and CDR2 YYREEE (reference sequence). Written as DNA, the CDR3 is TGTGCCAGCAGCCATTATAGCGGGAGGCTGGAGACCCAGTACTTC. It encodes CASSHYSGRLETQYF.

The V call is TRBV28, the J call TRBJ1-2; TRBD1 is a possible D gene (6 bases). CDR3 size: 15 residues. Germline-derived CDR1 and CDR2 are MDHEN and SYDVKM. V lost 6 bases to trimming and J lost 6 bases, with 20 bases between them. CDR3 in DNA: TGTGCCAGCAGATCCGGGACACCAAAAAATCATGGCTACACCTTC. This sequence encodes CASRSGTPKNHGYTF.

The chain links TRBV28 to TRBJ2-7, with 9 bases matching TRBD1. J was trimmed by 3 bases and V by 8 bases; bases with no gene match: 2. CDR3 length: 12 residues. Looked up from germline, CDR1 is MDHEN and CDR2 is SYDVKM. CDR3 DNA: TGTGCCAGCGGGACAGGGATCTACGAGCAGTACTTC. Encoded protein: CASGTGIYEQYF.

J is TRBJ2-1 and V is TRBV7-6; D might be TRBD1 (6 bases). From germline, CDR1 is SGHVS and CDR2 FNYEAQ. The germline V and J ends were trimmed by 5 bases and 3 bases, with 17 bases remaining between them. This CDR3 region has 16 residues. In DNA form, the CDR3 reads TGTGCCAGCAGCCGCTTTGGGGACACTGTCTACAATGAGCAGTTCTTC. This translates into CASSRFGDTVYNEQFF.

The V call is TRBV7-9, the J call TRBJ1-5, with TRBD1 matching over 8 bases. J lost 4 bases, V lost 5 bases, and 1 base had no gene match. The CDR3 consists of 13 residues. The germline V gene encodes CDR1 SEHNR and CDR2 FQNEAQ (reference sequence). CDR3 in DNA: TGTGCCAGCAGCGGACAGGGTAATCAGCCCCAGCATTTT. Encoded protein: CASSGQGNQPQHF.